The 14 T cell receptor beta chains below all came from one sample that was sequenced in a study of T-cell reconstitution after alpha-beta-depleted transplantation in children. TCRbeta library preparation incorporated unique molecular identifiers. A single record per CDR3 protein comes from TCRdb applying MiXCR to the PCR reads. The table includes 280,000 or so distinct CDR3 sequences, about 9.9% detected once. The source was peripheral blood, collected 180 days after TCRalphabeta/CD19-depleted stem cell transplant. All receptors come from a male patient aged 2 to 9 who had a stem cell transplant for chronic granulomatous disease, so the T cells may come from the graft donor.

This clonotype has a count of ten or more. The V gene is TRBV7-6, the J gene TRBJ2-2, with TRBD1 identical over 8 bases. The J segment lost 5 bases and the V segment lost 3 bases, leaving 8 bases of the junction unmatched. There are 16 residues in the CDR3. In germline, CDR1 is SGHVS, CDR2 FNYEAQ. The DNA of the CDR3 is TGTGCCAGCAGCTTGTGGCAGGGGGCAGGGACCGGGGAGCTGTTTTTT. Translation: CASSLWQGAGTGELFF.

The chain carries TRBV27 and TRBJ2-1; the match to TRBD2 covers 11 bases. The germline V gene has CDR1 MNHEY and CDR2 SMNVEV (reference sequence). CDR3 length: 16 amino acids. With V trimmed by 5 bases and J by 4 bases, 7 bases remained unmatched. The CDR3 nucleotides are TGTGCCAGCAGTCCCCCGACTAGCGGGAATTACAATGAGCAGTTCTTC. Residues: CASSPPTSGNYNEQFF.

The sample holds many counts of this clonotype. The chain has TRBV7-2 and TRBJ2-5, with D uncertain. CDR1 is SGHTA and CDR2 is FQGNSA in the germline V gene. The CDR3 totals 15 residues. Trimming shortened V by 5 bases and J by 4 bases, and 17 bases separated the two germline ends. The CDR3 loop reads CASSIGHLLRETQYF. As DNA, the CDR3 is TGTGCCAGCAGCATAGGGCATTTGCTCCGAGAGACCCAGTACTTC.

This clonotype was counted at least ten times. The chain has TRBV29-1 and TRBJ2-7, with 10 positions matching TRBD2. CDR1 is SQVTM, CDR2 ANQGSEA, per germline. This CDR3 is built from 14 residues. The J segment lost 4 bases and the V segment lost 6 bases, leaving 9 bases of the junction unmatched. This CDR3 reads CSVALAGASYEQYF. The CDR3 nucleotides read TGCAGCGTAGCCCTAGCGGGAGCAAGTTACGAGCAGTACTTC.

The chain joins TRBV28 to TRBJ2-5; no firm D call. Per the germline V gene, CDR1 is MDHEN and CDR2 is SYDVKM. This CDR3 is 15 amino acids long. V shed 4 bases and J shed 2 bases, with 14 bases lying between them. CDR3 nucleotide sequence: TGTGCCAGCAGTTCCTCGTCGGTCTTACAAGAGACCCAGTACTTC. This translates into CASSSSSVLQETQYF.

This clonotype was seen at least ten times. V gene TRBV29-1 combines with J gene TRBJ2-7; D possibly uses TRBD1 or TRBD2 (6 bases each). Germline assignment: CDR1 SQVTM and CDR2 ANQGSEA. The V and J ends lost 8 bases and 5 bases respectively, with 19 bases between them. CDR3 length equals 13 residues. The DNA for the CDR3 is TGCAGCTCCCAAGGGGGGCTGGGTGACGAGCAGTACTTC. Translation: CSSQGGLGDEQYF.

This clonotype came up a few times. V and J are TRBV10-3 and TRBJ2-2, with 10 bases identical to TRBD1. Germline assignment: CDR1 ENHRY and CDR2 SYGVKD. Losses at the gene ends were 3 bases for V and 2 bases for J; bases not matched to a gene: 9. The CDR3 contains 18 residues. The DNA for the CDR3 is TGTGCCATCAGTGATCGACAGGGGGCGATCGAAAACACCGGGGAGCTGTTTTTT. Residues: CAISDRQGAIENTGELFF.

At least ten counts were recorded for this clonotype. CDR3 in amino acids: CASSLVGLAKDNEQFF. CDR3 nucleotides: TGTGCCAGCAGCTTAGTAGGGCTAGCGAAGGACAATGAGCAGTTCTTC. The chain uses TRBV7-9 and TRBJ2-1; tentatively, D is TRBD2 (6 bases). Per the germline V gene, CDR1 is SEHNR and CDR2 is FQNEAQ (reference sequence). This CDR3 is built from 16 residues. Trimming cost V 1 base and J 5 bases, with 15 bases left between them. The full variable domain, its missing parts supplied by reference TRBV7-9 and TRBJ2-1, is DTGVSQNPRHKITKRGQNVTFRCDPISEHNRLYWYRQTLGQGPEFLTYFQNEAQLEKSRLLSDRFSAERPKGSFSTLEIQRTEQGDSAMYLCASSLVGLAKDNEQFFGPGTRLTVL.

There are many counts of this clonotype. The chain combines TRBV12-3 or TRBV12-4 with TRBJ2-1; 11 bases line up with TRBD2. The CDR3 contains 15 residues. J lost 8 bases, V lost 5 bases, and 8 bases had no gene match. The CDR3 DNA sequence: TGTGCCAGCAGTGTCCTAGCGGGAGGTTTGGATGAGCAGTTCTTC. The encoded protein is CASSVLAGGLDEQFF.

This clonotype was found many times. V usage is TRBV20-1 and J usage is TRBJ2-7; D is undetermined. The germline gives CDR1 DFQATT, CDR2 SNEGSKA (reference sequence). The CDR3 is 12 amino acids. V lost 6 bases, J lost 1 base, and 10 bases lay in between. The CDR3 loop is CSAARASYEQYF. The CDR3 DNA follows: TGCAGTGCCGCTCGGGCATCCTACGAGCAGTACTTC.

The sample holds many counts of this clonotype. V usage is TRBV12-3 or TRBV12-4 and J usage is TRBJ2-1, with TRBD2 matching over 16 bases. This CDR3 spans 18 amino acids. V gave up 5 bases and J gave up 6 bases; unmatched junction bases: 10. The CDR3 sequence: CASSQLPGLAGGRNEQFF. The CDR3 DNA follows: TGTGCCAGCAGTCAACTACCGGGACTAGCGGGGGGGCGCAATGAGCAGTTCTTC.

This clonotype was picked up many times. This chain links TRBV23-1 with TRBJ2-5; D is unresolved. TRBV23-1 counts as an open reading frame of uncertain function. Between the trimmed V and J ends, which lost 8 bases and 2 bases, there was a span of 12 bases. This CDR3 is built from 13 residues. The CDR3: CASQDVGQETQYF. The CDR3 nucleotides read TGCGCCAGCCAGGACGTCGGGCAAGAGACCCAGTACTTC.

This clonotype was seen many times. The genes are TRBV4-1 and TRBJ1-6; D call uncertain. V lost 1 base, J lost 5 bases, and 9 bases lay in between. The CDR3 sequence is 15 residues long. Germline V CDR1 and CDR2: MGHRA, YSYEKL. CDR3: CASSQGDGHNSPLHF. CDR3 sequence (DNA): TGCGCCAGCAGCCAAGGTGACGGTCATAATTCACCCCTCCACTTT.

In its sample, this clonotype was seen many times. In nucleotides, the CDR3 is TGCAGTGCTACGACTAGGACCTACAATGAGCAGTTCTTC. It yields the protein CSATTRTYNEQFF. The chain is built from TRBV20-1 and TRBJ2-1, with D maybe TRBD2 (6 bases). The CDR3 is made up of 13 amino acids. Trimming stripped 4 bases from V and 2 bases from J, with 9 bases between. CDR1 is DFQATT, CDR2 SNEGSKA, per germline (reference sequence).